This T cell receptor (beta chain) was obtained from a study of monozygotic twins with inflammatory bowel disease. General study points: Immunosuppressive treatment differences may have increased patient repertoire variability.

Remarks on this clonotype: The antigen is unknown.

This CDR3 contains 16 residues. Germline lookup yields CDR1 SQVTM and CDR2 ANQGSEA. TCRdb derives one entry per CDR3 protein from the 5' RACE reads, leaving out DNA. Its table records roughly 140,000 distinct CDR3 sequences. This clonotype was sampled from a human donor with ulcerative colitis or Crohn's disease, or a healthy co-twin of an affected twin (not recorded which). The specimen was blood. The V call is TRBV29-1, the J call TRBJ2-2; no DNA is available, so the TRBD1 call from TCRdb remains unchecked. This chain's CDR3 is CSAAKAGQGNTGELFF.